This note documents a single T cell receptor (beta chain) sequence. Data came from immunoSEQ multiplex PCR; TCRdb stores just in-frame clones and leaves some out. This sample has about 110,000 clones, with 85% to 90% found just once. The sample is drawn from a study of control samples from healthy donors and cancer patients. This CDR3 is built from 16 residues. The source material was blood. This rearrangement joins TRBV23-1 to TRBJ2-2, with a possible D match to TRBD1 (7 bases). TRBV23-1 counts as an open reading frame of uncertain function. The TCR comes from a woman aged 45-65 years in good health. CDR3 amino acids: CAELDRRDPNTGELFF. The CDR3 DNA is TGCGCAGAATTGGACAGGCGGGATCCGAACACCGGGGAGCTGTTTTTT.